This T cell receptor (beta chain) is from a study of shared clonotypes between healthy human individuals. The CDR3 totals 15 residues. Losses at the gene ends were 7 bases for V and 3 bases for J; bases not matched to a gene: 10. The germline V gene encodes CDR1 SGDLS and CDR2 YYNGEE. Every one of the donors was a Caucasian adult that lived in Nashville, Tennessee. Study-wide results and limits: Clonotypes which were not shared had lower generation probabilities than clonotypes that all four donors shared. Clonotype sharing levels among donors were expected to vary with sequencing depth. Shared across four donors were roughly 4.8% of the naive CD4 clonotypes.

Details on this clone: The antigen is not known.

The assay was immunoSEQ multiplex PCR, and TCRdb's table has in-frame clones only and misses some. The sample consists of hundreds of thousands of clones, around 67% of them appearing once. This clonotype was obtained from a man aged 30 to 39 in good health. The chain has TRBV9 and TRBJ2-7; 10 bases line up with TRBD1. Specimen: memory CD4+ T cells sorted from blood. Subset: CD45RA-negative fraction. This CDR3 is CASGGTGVAIYEQYF. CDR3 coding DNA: TGTGCCAGCGGCGGGACAGGGGTGGCTATCTACGAGCAGTACTTC.